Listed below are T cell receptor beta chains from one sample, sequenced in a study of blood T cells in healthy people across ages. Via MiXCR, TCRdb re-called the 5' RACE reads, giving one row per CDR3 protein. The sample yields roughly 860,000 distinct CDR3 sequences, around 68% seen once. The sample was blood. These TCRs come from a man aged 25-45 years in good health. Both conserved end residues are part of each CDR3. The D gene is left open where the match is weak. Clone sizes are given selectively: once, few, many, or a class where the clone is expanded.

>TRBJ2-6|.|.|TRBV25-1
CASSEAGWGANVLTF
TGTGCCAGCAGTGAAGCAGGGTGGGGGGCCAACGTCCTGACTTTC
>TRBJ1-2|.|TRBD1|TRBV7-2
CASSGLGTGANYGYTF
TGTGCCAGCAGCGGCCTGGGGACAGGGGCTAACTATGGCTACACCTTC
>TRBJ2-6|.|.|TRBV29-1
CSVADGAGANVLTF
TGCAGCGTTGCCGATGGGGCTGGGGCCAACGTCCTGACTTTC
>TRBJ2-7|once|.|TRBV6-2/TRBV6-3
CASSYRRGGQPVYEQYF
TGTGCCAGCAGTTACCGTCGGGGTGGACAGCCGGTCTACGAGCAGTACTTC
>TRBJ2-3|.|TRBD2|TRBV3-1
CASSQGLAGTTDTQYF
TGTGCCAGCAGCCAAGGGCTAGCGGGTACCACAGATACGCAGTATTTT
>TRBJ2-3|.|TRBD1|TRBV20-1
CSASPQGINTQYF
TGCAGTGCTAGCCCACAGGGGATAAATACGCAGTATTTT
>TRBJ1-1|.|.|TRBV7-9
CASSSHPGHFTEAFF
TGTGCCAGCAGCTCGCACCCGGGACACTTCACTGAAGCTTTCTTT
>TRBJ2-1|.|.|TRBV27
CASQASYNEQFF
TGTGCCAGCCAGGCCAGCTACAATGAGCAGTTCTTC
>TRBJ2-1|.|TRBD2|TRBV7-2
CASSRGLAGGNEQFF
TGTGCCAGCAGTCGCGGACTAGCGGGGGGCAATGAGCAGTTCTTT
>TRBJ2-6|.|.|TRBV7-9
CASSSPLGANVLTF
TGTGCCAGCAGCTCCCCTCTTGGGGCCAACGTCCTGACTTTC
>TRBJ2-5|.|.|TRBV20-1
CSAFNPRGGVETQYF
TGCAGTGCTTTCAACCCCAGAGGGGGGGTAGAGACCCAGTACTTC
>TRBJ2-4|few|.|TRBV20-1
CSARPSGPAGRPDIQYF
TGCAGTGCTAGACCCTCCGGGCCTGCGGGGCGGCCAGACATTCAGTACTTC
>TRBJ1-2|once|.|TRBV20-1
CSAKGGTYGYGYTF
TGCAGTGCCAAAGGCGGCACTTATGGATATGGCTACACCTTC
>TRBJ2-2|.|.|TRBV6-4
CASSGSAGGAGELFF
TGTGCCAGCAGTGGATCAGCCGGGGGAGCCGGGGAGCTGTTTTTT
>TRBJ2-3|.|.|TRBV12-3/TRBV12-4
CASSLESRTDTQYF
TGTGCCAGCAGTTTGGAGAGTCGGACAGATACGCAGTATTTT
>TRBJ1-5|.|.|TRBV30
CAWSGAETGDYQPQHF
TGTGCCTGGAGTGGGGCCGAGACAGGTGATTATCAGCCCCAGCATTTT
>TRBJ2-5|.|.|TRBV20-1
CSARDPGRQETQYF
TGCAGTGCTAGAGATCCCGGGAGACAAGAGACCCAGTACTTC
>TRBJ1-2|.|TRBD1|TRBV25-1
CASTLGGVGGYTF
TGTGCCAGCACTTTAGGGGGCGTTGGTGGCTACACCTTC
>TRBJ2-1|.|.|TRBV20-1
CSASNLSSYNEQFF
TGCAGTGCTAGTAACTTGAGCTCCTACAATGAGCAGTTCTTC
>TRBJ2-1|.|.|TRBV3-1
CASSQEGGLAFF
TGTGCCAGCAGCCAAGAAGGCGGGCTAGCGTTCTTC
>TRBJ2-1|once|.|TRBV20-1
CSATEQFF
TGCAGTGCTACTGAGCAGTTCTTC
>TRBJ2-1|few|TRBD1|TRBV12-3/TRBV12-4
CASSPGTGDEQFF
TGTGCCAGCAGTCCCGGGACAGGCGATGAGCAGTTCTTC
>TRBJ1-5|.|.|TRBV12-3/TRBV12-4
CASRGQNSNQPQHF
TGTGCCAGCAGGGGACAAAATAGCAATCAGCCCCAGCATTTT
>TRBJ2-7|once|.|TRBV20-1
CSAFLRDPYQVAYF
TGCAGTGCTTTCCTCCGCGACCCCTATCAGGTGGCGTACTTC
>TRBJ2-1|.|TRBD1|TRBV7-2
CASSLSVTGGGGNEQFF
TGTGCCAGCAGCTTAAGTGTGACAGGGGGCGGGGGCAATGAGCAGTTCTTC
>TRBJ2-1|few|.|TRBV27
CASTPGGHNEQFF
TGTGCCAGCACCCCCGGGGGACACAATGAGCAGTTCTTC
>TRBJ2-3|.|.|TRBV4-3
CANSQGSSTDTQYF
TGCGCCAACAGCCAAGGTAGCAGCACAGATACGCAGTATTTT
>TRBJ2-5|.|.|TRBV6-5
CASGTVLYQETQYF
TGTGCCAGCGGTACGGTCCTTTATCAAGAGACCCAGTACTTC
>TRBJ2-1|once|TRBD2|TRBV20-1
CSASTGTSGDSYNEQFF
TGCAGTGCTAGCACCGGGACTAGCGGGGACTCCTACAATGAGCAGTTCTTC
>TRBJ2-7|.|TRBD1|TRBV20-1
CSDNRVGQGSYEQYF
TGCAGTGATAACCGTGTGGGACAGGGGTCCTACGAGCAGTACTTC
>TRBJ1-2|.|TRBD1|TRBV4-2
CASSQPGDRGQGYTF
TGTGCCAGCAGCCAACCCGGGGACAGGGGGCAGGGCTACACCTTC
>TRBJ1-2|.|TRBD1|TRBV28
CASSSQQGAYGYTF
TGTGCCAGCAGTTCCCAACAGGGGGCTTATGGCTACACCTTC
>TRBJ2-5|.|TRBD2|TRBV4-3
CASSQDPGGLFKTQYF
TGCGCCAGCAGCCAAGATCCGGGGGGTCTATTCAAGACCCAGTACTTC
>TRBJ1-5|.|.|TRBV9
CASSATGNGQPQHF
TGTGCCAGCAGTGCCACAGGGAATGGTCAGCCCCAGCATTTT
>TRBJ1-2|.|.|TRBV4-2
CASSQVFRSTSNYGYTF
TGTGCCAGCAGCCAAGTTTTCAGGAGCACTTCGAACTATGGCTACACCTTC
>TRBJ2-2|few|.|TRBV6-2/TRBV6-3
CASGMATGELFF
TGTGCCAGCGGAATGGCCACCGGGGAGCTGTTTTTT
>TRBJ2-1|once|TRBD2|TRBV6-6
CASSPTSGGPWDEQFF
TGTGCCAGCAGTCCAACTAGCGGGGGGCCCTGGGATGAGCAGTTCTTC
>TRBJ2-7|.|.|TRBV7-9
CASSFSSRDGSYEQYF
TGTGCCAGCAGCTTCAGCAGTAGGGACGGCTCCTACGAGCAGTACTTC
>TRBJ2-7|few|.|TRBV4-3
CASSQVGACYEQYF
TGCGCCAGCAGCCAAGTCGGGGCTTGCTACGAGCAGTACTTC
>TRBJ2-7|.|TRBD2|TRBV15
CATSSVLAGGTYEQYF
TGTGCCACCAGCAGTGTTTTAGCGGGGGGAACCTACGAGCAGTACTTC
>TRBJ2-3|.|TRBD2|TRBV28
CASSYPGLAGGLTDTQYF
TGTGCCAGCAGTTACCCAGGGCTAGCGGGGGGACTCACAGATACGCAGTATTTT
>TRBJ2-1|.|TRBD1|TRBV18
CASPPPRDRYDNEQLF
TGTGCCAGCCCACCACCGAGGGACAGATACGACAATGAGCAGTTATTC
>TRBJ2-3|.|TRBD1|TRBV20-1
CSVDRGASTDTQYF
TGCAGTGTTGACAGGGGCGCTAGCACAGATACGCAGTATTTT
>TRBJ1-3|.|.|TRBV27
CASSTSGPLGRNTIYF
TGTGCCAGCAGCACCTCGGGCCCTCTCGGTCGAAACACCATATATTTT
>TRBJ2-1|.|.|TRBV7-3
CASSGGPSSYNEQFF
TGTGCCAGCAGCGGGGGGCCTAGCTCCTACAATGAGCAGTTCTTC
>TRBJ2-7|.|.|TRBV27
CASSFWGSYEQYF
TGTGCCAGCAGTTTCTGGGGCTCCTACGAGCAGTACTTC
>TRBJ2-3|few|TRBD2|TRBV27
CASSLLAGSGTDTQYF
TGTGCCAGCAGTTTACTAGCGGGTTCCGGCACAGATACGCAGTATTTT
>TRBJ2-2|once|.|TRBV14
CASSQARVTGELFF
TGTGCCAGCAGCCAAGCGAGGGTAACCGGGGAGCTGTTTTTT